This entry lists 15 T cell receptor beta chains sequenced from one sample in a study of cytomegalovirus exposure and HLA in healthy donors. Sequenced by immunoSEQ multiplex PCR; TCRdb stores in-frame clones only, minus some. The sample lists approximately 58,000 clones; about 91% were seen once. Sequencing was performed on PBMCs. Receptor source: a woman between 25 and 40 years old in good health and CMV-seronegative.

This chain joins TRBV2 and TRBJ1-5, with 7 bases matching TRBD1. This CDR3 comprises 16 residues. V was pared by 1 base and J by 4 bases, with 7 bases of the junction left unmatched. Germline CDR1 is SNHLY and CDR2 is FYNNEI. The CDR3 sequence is CASSEGARGVNQPQHF. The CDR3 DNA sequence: TGTGCCAGCAGTGAAGGGGCCAGGGGGGTAAATCAGCCCCAGCATTTT.

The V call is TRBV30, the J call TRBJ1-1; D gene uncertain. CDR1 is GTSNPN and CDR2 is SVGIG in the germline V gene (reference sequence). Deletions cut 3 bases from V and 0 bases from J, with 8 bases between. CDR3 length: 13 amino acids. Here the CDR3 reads CAWRREMNTEAFF. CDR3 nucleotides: TGTGCCTGGAGACGGGAAATGAACACTGAAGCTTTCTTT.

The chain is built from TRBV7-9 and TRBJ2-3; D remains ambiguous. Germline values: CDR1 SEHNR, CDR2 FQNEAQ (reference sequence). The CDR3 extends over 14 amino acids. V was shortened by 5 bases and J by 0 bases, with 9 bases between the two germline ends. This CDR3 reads CASSQALSTDTQYF. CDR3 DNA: TGTGCCAGCAGCCAGGCTCTTAGCACAGATACGCAGTATTTT.

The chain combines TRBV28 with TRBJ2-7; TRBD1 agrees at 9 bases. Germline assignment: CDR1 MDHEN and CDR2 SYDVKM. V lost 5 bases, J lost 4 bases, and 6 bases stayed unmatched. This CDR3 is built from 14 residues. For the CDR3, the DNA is TGTGCCAGCAGTCCGCACAGGGGGCGATACGAGCAGTACTTC. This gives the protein CASSPHRGRYEQYF.

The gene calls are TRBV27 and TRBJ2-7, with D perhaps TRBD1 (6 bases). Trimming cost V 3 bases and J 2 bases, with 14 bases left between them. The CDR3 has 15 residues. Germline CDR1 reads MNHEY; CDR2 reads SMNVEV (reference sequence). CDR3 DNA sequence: TGTGCCAGCAGTTTTTGGGGCAGGGGAGCCTACGAGCAGTACTTC. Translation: CASSFWGRGAYEQYF.

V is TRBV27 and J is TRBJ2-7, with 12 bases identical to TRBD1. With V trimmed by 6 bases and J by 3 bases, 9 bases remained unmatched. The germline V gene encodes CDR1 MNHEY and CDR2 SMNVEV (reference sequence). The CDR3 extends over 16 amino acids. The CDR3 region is CASRLTGQGAYYEQYF. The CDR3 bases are TGTGCCAGCAGGTTAACGGGACAGGGGGCCTACTACGAGCAGTACTTC.

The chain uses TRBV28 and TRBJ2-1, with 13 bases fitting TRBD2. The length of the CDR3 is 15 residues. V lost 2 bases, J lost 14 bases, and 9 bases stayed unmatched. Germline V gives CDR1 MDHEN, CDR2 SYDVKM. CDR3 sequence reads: CASSLVLTSGRAEFF. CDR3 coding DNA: TGTGCCAGCAGTTTAGTCCTAACTAGCGGGAGGGCCGAGTTCTTC.

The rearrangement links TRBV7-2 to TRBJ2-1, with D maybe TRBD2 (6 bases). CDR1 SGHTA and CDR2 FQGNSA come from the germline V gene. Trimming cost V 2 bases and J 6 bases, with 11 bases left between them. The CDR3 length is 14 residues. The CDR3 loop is CASSLSSGANEQFF. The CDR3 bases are TGTGCCAGCAGCTTAAGTAGCGGAGCCAATGAGCAGTTCTTC. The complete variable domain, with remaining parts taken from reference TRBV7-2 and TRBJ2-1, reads GAGVSQSPSNKVTEKGKDVELRCDPISGHTALYWYRQSLGQGLEFLIYFQGNSAPDKSGLPSDRFSAERTGGSVSTLTIQRTQQEDSAVYLCASSLSSGANEQFFGPGTRLTVL.

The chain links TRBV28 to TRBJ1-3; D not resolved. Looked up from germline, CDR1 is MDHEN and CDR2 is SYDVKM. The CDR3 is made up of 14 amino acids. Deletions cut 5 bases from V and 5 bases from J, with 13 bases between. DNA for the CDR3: TGTGCCAGCAGTACCCGGAGAAGGAGAAACACCATATATTTT. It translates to CASSTRRRRNTIYF.

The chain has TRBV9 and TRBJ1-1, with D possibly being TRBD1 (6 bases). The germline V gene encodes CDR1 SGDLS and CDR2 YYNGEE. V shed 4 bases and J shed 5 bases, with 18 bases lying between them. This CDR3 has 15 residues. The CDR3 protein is CASSTSQGMGTEAFF. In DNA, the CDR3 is TGTGCCAGCAGCACGAGCCAGGGGATGGGGACTGAAGCTTTCTTT.

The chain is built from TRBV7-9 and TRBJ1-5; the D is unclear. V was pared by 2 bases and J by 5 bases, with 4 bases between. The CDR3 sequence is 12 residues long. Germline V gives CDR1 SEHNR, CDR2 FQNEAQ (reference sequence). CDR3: CASSLQDQPQHF. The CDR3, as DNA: TGTGCCAGCAGCTTACAGGATCAGCCCCAGCATTTT.

The CDR3 is CASSPKFGRAQSTDTQYF. CDR3 in DNA: TGTGCCAGTAGTCCCAAGTTCGGGAGGGCCCAGAGCACAGATACGCAGTATTTT. The chain employs TRBV19 and TRBJ2-3; 8 nucleotides agree with TRBD2. V was pared by 5 bases and J by 0 bases, with 13 bases of the junction left unmatched. Germline V gene sequence: CDR1 LNHDA, CDR2 SQIVND (reference sequence). The CDR3 contains 18 residues.

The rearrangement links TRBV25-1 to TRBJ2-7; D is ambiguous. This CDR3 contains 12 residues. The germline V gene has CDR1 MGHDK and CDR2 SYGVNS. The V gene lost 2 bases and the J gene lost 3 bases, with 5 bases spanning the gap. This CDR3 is CASSETYYEQYF. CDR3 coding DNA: TGTGCCAGCAGTGAAACTTACTACGAGCAGTACTTC.

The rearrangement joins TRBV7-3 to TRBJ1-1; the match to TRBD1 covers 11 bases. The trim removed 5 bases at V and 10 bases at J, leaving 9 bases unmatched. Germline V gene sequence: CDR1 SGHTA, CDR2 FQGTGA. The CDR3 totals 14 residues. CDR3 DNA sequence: TGTGCCAGCAGCACCGGACAGGGGGCCGGGCTAGCTTTCTTT. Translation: CASSTGQGAGLAFF.

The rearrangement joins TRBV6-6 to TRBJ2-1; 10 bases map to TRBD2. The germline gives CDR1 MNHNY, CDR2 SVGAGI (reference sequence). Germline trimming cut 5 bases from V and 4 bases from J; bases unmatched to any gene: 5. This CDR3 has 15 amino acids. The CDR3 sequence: CASSPRLAGYNEQFF. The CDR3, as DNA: TGTGCCAGCAGTCCCCGACTAGCGGGTTACAATGAGCAGTTCTTC.